These T cell receptor beta chains were read from a single sample in a study of early T cells in non-severe SARS-CoV-2 infection. TCRdb passed the 5' RACE reads through MiXCR, listing each CDR3 protein once. The table lists roughly 51,000 distinct CDR3 sequences, around 6.9% of them singletons. The sequencing used whole blood, collected at baseline. These receptors originate from an adult who was a healthcare worker with PCR-confirmed SARS-CoV-2 infection or an uninfected control (not recorded which). Both conserved end residues are part of each CDR3. D genes are given only for firm matches. Size tells how often a clone was seen (once, few, many) or the class of an expanded clone, and some rows leave it out.

abundance	d_gene	v_gene	j_gene	CDR3nt	CDR3aa
NA	NA	TRBV20-1	TRBJ1-2	TGCAGTGCTAGAGTGACGGGTGCTAACTATGGCTACACCTTC	CSARVTGANYGYTF
many	NA	TRBV6-5	TRBJ2-1	TGTGCCAGCAGGATAGGGGATGAGCAGTTCTTC	CASRIGDEQFF
many	TRBD1	TRBV6-6	TRBJ2-1	TGTGCCAGCAGTTACAAGGGGGCAGGGCAGTTCTTC	CASSYKGAGQFF
many	TRBD1	TRBV6-2/TRBV6-3	TRBJ2-7	TGTGCCAGCAGTCCCTCGGGGACAGGAAATTACGAGCAGTACTTC	CASSPSGTGNYEQYF
NA	NA	TRBV20-1	TRBJ2-3	TGCAGTGCTTTGGGGGCAGAGGGGACAGATACGCAGTATTTT	CSALGAEGTDTQYF
NA	NA	TRBV7-2	TRBJ2-3	TGTGCCAGCAGCCCAGCGGACTTTTGGGGCACAGATACGCAGTATTTT	CASSPADFWGTDTQYF
NA	TRBD1	TRBV6-5	TRBJ1-6	TGTGCCAGCAGTTTCGGACAGGATCTTCTTCCTTCACCCCTCCACTTT	CASSFGQDLLPSPLHF
NA	NA	TRBV19	TRBJ2-2	TGTGCCAGTAGTGAGGCCGTCGTGGAGCTGTTTTTT	CASSEAVVELFF
many	NA	TRBV27	TRBJ2-2	TGTGCCAGCAGCCGCGAAGAGCGGACCCTGAGGACCGGGGAGCTGTTTTTT	CASSREERTLRTGELFF
many	TRBD1	TRBV7-3	TRBJ1-4	TGTGCCAGCAGCGCAAACAGGGGTGAAAAACTGTTTTTT	CASSANRGEKLFF
many	NA	TRBV12-3/TRBV12-4	TRBJ1-2	TGTGCCAGCAGTCGAACAGGGAACTATGGCTACACCTTC	CASSRTGNYGYTF
NA	NA	TRBV24-1	TRBJ2-5	TGTGCCACCAGGGGCGAAGGGCAAGAGACCCAGTACTTC	CATRGEGQETQYF
many	NA	TRBV7-9	TRBJ2-7	TGTGCCAGCAGCTTAGTCCGGGGTGGAAACGAGCAGTACTTC	CASSLVRGGNEQYF
many	TRBD1	TRBV3-1	TRBJ2-2	TGTGCCAGCAGCCTCAGAGGGGACAGAAACACCGGGGAGCTGTTTTTT	CASSLRGDRNTGELFF
many	NA	TRBV4-3	TRBJ1-6	TGCGCCAGCAGCCAAGATCGTGGGCCGGCTCGGAGGTCACCCCTCCACTTT	CASSQDRGPARRSPLHF
many	TRBD2	TRBV7-6	TRBJ2-2	TGTGCCAGCGCCCCACGTGGGGAGCGGGGCGGCGGGGAGCTGTTTTTT	CASAPRGERGGGELFF
many	NA	TRBV19	TRBJ2-6	TGTGCCAGTAGTATAGGCGGAGGGACCGGGGCCAACGTCCTGACTTTC	CASSIGGGTGANVLTF
many	TRBD2	TRBV5-4	TRBJ2-7	TGTGCCAGCAGCTTGGAGCCTAGCGGGGGGGCGTTTGAGCAGTACTTC	CASSLEPSGGAFEQYF
few	TRBD1	TRBV15	TRBJ2-4	TGTGCCACCAGCAGAAACCCAATCAGGGGGCGGGAAAACATTCAGTACTTC	CATSRNPIRGRENIQYF
NA	NA	TRBV20-1	TRBJ2-3	TGCAGTGCTAGAGATATCGAGACTAGTAAGCAGTATTTT	CSARDIETSKQYF
NA	NA	TRBV24-1	TRBJ2-1	TGTGCCACCAGTGTAGGGCGGGGAAATGTCCATGAGCAGTTCTTC	CATSVGRGNVHEQFF
few	NA	TRBV20-1	TRBJ2-5	TGCAGTGCCCGCAGGGGCCATGAGACCCAGTACTTC	CSARRGHETQYF
NA	NA	TRBV27	TRBJ1-2	TGTGCCAGTCTCCGGACCGGGAGAGCTAACTATGGCTACACCTTC	CASLRTGRANYGYTF
few	NA	TRBV27	TRBJ2-7	TGTGCCAGCAGTTTTCTTCAGAACTACGAGCAGTACTTC	CASSFLQNYEQYF
few	TRBD1	TRBV7-9	TRBJ2-1	TGTGCCAGCAGCCTAGCCACAGGGGCCTCTGGCAATGAGCAGTTCTTC	CASSLATGASGNEQFF
many	NA	TRBV28	TRBJ2-3	TGTGCCAGCAGTTTTACTAGCTGGGGGAACACAGATACGCAGTATTTT	CASSFTSWGNTDTQYF
many	TRBD1	TRBV19	TRBJ2-5	TGTGCCAGTAGTATAGAGCTGGGACAGTTCGAAGAGACCCAGTACTTC	CASSIELGQFEETQYF
many	TRBD2	TRBV7-2	TRBJ2-1	TGTGCCAGCAGCCTAAGCGGGGGGGCCCTGCTTGAGCAGTTCTTC	CASSLSGGALLEQFF
few	TRBD1	TRBV12-3/TRBV12-4	TRBJ1-1	TGTGCCAGCAGGCGACTCGGGACAGGGTCCCCTGAAGCTTTCTTT	CASRRLGTGSPEAFF